Presented here are 20 T cell receptor beta chains from one specimen sequenced in a study of blood T cell repertoires in COVID-19. Using immunoSEQ multiplex PCR, the repertoire was profiled, and TCRdb retains in-frame clones only, with some absent. Among 350,000 to 500,000 clones listed, approximately 91% were seen once. The sample taken for sequencing was PBMCs or T cells enriched from blood (not recorded which). These receptor sequences come from a woman aged 18-29 years who had been exposed to COVID-19.

This CDR3 is CASSQGFGTVGYGYTF. The CDR3 DNA reads as TGCGCCAGCAGCCAAGGATTTGGGACAGTTGGCTATGGCTACACCTTC. The chain carries TRBV4-3 and TRBJ1-2; TRBD1 aligns across 7 bases. V gave up 1 base and J gave up 4 bases; unmatched junction bases: 9. Per the germline V gene, CDR1 is LGHNA and CDR2 is YSLEER. The CDR3 totals 16 residues.

This rearrangement joins TRBV6-5 to TRBJ1-5; D uncertain. This CDR3 region has 14 residues. CDR1 is MNHEY and CDR2 is SVGAGI in the germline V gene. V dropped 6 bases and J dropped 3 bases, with 12 bases sitting between them. The CDR3: CASRTVKDNQPQHF. DNA of the CDR3: TGTGCCAGCAGAACAGTCAAGGACAATCAGCCCCAGCATTTT.

This clone has just one count. The V gene is TRBV27, the J gene TRBJ2-3; the D is unclear. The germline CDR1 and CDR2 sequences are MNHEY and SMNVEV (reference sequence). The CDR3 spans 14 residues. V was trimmed by 0 bases and J by 4 bases, leaving 8 bases between them. In DNA form, the CDR3 reads TGTGCCAGCAGTTTATCGCAATCGGCAGATACGCAGTATTTT. Residues: CASSLSQSADTQYF.

This chain links TRBV19 with TRBJ1-6; TRBD1 aligns across 8 bases. CDR1 and CDR2 (germline): LNHDA, SQIVND (reference sequence). Unmatched junction bases numbered 6, after V lost 5 bases and J lost 6 bases. This CDR3 is 15 amino acids long. This chain's CDR3 is CASSDQGQANSPLHF. The CDR3 DNA reads as TGTGCCAGTAGTGATCAGGGACAGGCTAATTCACCCCTCCACTTT.

The V gene is TRBV7-8, the J gene TRBJ1-5; D unclear. CDR1 and CDR2 from the germline V gene are SGHVS and FQNEAQ. Trimming removed 0 bases from V and 4 bases from J, with 13 bases in between. This CDR3 has 16 residues. The CDR3 sequence: CASSLAFAAQNQPQHF. In DNA form, the CDR3 reads TGTGCCAGCAGCTTAGCGTTCGCGGCTCAAAATCAGCCCCAGCATTTT.

The chain uses TRBV10-3 and TRBJ1-1; weak D call: TRBD1 (5 bases). The CDR3 has 12 amino acids. Trimming pared 7 bases from V and 5 bases from J, leaving 11 bases between. Germline V gives CDR1 ENHRY, CDR2 SYGVKD. The CDR3 loop reads CAIKPGETEAFF. Here the CDR3 DNA reads TGTGCCATCAAACCGGGGGAAACTGAAGCTTTCTTT.

This clone was seen once. The V and J genes are TRBV7-8 and TRBJ2-7; 7 bases are shared with TRBD1. V shed 5 bases, J shed 3 bases, and the junction held 7 bases outside the gene matches. CDR1 and CDR2 from the germline V gene are SGHVS and FQNEAQ. This CDR3 is built from 14 residues. The CDR3 nucleotides read TGTGCCAGCAGCGACAGGGTCTCAGTCTACGAGCAGTACTTC. Protein product: CASSDRVSVYEQYF.

As for this clone: The sample holds other DNA sequences that translate to the same CDR3. The chain recombines TRBV5-1 with TRBJ2-1, with D possibly TRBD1 on 5 matching bases. This CDR3 region has 14 residues. Trimming removed 4 bases at V and 4 bases at J, with 12 bases between. CDR1 and CDR2 (germline): SGHRS, YFSETQ. This chain's CDR3 is CASSPPDTYNEQFF. For the CDR3, the DNA is TGCGCCAGCAGCCCTCCGGACACTTACAATGAGCAGTTCTTC.

The chain couples TRBV6-5 to TRBJ1-2, with 7 nucleotides matching TRBD1. This CDR3 contains 13 residues. Germline loops: CDR1 MNHEY, CDR2 SVGAGI. Trimming removed 6 bases from V and 3 bases from J; junction bases left unmatched: 4. CDR3 DNA: TGTGCCAGCAGGGTGGGACAGCACTATGGCTACACCTTC. It specifies CASRVGQHYGYTF.

This clone was counted a single time. The chain links TRBV27 to TRBJ1-4, with 7 bases that match TRBD1. The trim removed 6 bases at V and 4 bases at J, leaving 8 bases unmatched. This CDR3 is 15 amino acids long. CDR1 is MNHEY and CDR2 is SMNVEV in the germline V gene (reference sequence). The CDR3, as DNA: TGTGCCAGCAGAACGAGGGACAGCTATAATGAAAAACTGTTTTTT. Its translation: CASRTRDSYNEKLFF.

Worth noting for this clone: Other nucleotide sequences in the sample specify the same CDR3. The gene calls are TRBV5-6 and TRBJ2-7; D unresolved. Germline V gene data show CDR1 as SGHDT and CDR2 as YYEEEE. The CDR3 has 13 residues. V lost 2 bases and J 0 bases, leaving 6 bases between the germline ends. CDR3 nucleotide sequence: TGTGCCAGCAGCTTAGACAACTCCTACGAGCAGTACTTC. Its translation is CASSLDNSYEQYF. The full variable domain, in which reference TRBV5-6 and TRBJ2-7 provide the parts outside the CDR3, is DAGVTQSPTHLIKTRGQQVTLRCSPKSGHDTVSWYQQALGQGPQFIFQYYEEEERQRGNFPDRFSGHQFPNYSSELNVNALLLGDSALYLCASSLDNSYEQYFGPGTRLTVT.

The rearrangement uses TRBV7-9 and TRBJ1-1, with TRBD1 identical over 7 bases. Trimming cost V 5 bases and J 6 bases; bases outside gene matches: 3. The germline CDR1 and CDR2 sequences are SEHNR and FQNEAQ (reference sequence). The length of the CDR3 is 12 residues. CDR3 DNA: TGTGCCAGCAGCATTACAGGGGCTGAAGCTTTCTTT. Translated: CASSITGAEAFF.

V and J are TRBV4-3 and TRBJ2-2; the D gene is possibly TRBD1 (5 bases). Trimming removed 0 bases from V and 0 bases from J, with 11 bases in between. The CDR3 is 17 amino acids. Germline CDR1 reads LGHNA; CDR2 reads YSLEER. DNA for the CDR3: TGCGCCAGCAGCCAAGAGTCAGGGATTACGAACACCGGGGAGCTGTTTTTT. Its protein product is CASSQESGITNTGELFF.

The V call is TRBV5-1, the J call TRBJ1-4, with D perhaps matching TRBD1 (5 bases). The length of the CDR3 is 13 residues. V was cut by 4 bases and J by 4 bases, with 8 bases left in between. The germline V gene has CDR1 SGHRS and CDR2 YFSETQ. The CDR3 region is CASSRGDNEKLFF. CDR3 coding DNA: TGCGCCAGCAGCCGGGGGGATAATGAAAAACTGTTTTTT.

The chain recombines TRBV5-4 with TRBJ2-2; TRBD1 aligns across 9 bases. The CDR3 runs to 15 residues. The J segment lost 6 bases and the V segment lost 2 bases, leaving 5 bases of the junction unmatched. Germline values: CDR1 SGHNT, CDR2 YYREEE (reference sequence). DNA of the CDR3: TGTGCCAGCAGCTTACAGGGGGCGCTCGCCGGGGAGCTGTTTTTT. Translation: CASSLQGALAGELFF.

The chain links TRBV6-4 to TRBJ2-3; TRBD2 matches at 11 bases. V gave up 2 bases and J gave up 2 bases; unmatched junction bases: 3. The CDR3 consists of 16 residues. CDR1 and CDR2 (germline): MRHNA, SNTAGT. The CDR3 loop is CASSDVAGGPTDTQYF. In DNA, the CDR3 is TGTGCCAGCAGTGACGTAGCGGGAGGGCCCACAGATACGCAGTATTTT.

The rearrangement joins TRBV5-1 to TRBJ2-5, with 12 bases lining up with TRBD2. CDR1 and CDR2 (germline): SGHRS, YFSETQ. The CDR3 runs to 16 residues. V shed 4 bases, J shed 5 bases, and the junction held 9 bases outside the gene matches. This CDR3 reads CASSPRLAGAGETQYF. The CDR3 nucleotides read TGCGCCAGCAGCCCCAGACTAGCGGGGGCGGGGGAGACCCAGTACTTC.

V is TRBV3-1 (or the pseudogene TRBV3-2) and J is TRBJ2-1, with D perhaps matching TRBD2 (5 bases). CDR1 LGHDT and CDR2 YNNKEL come from the germline V gene (reference sequence). The CDR3 has 15 amino acids. V lost 0 bases and J lost 6, with 12 bases in between. The DNA for the CDR3 is TGTGCCAGCAGCCAAGATTATACCCGGGGCAATGAGCAGTTCTTC. This translates into CASSQDYTRGNEQFF.

The CDR3 region has the DNA TGTGCCAGCAGTTTTTCTTCAGGGGAGCAGTTCTTC. Protein product: CASSFSSGEQFF. The chain recombines TRBV27 with TRBJ2-1, with D possibly TRBD1 on 5 matching bases. The CDR3 is 12 residues long. Trimming removed 3 bases from V and 10 bases from J, with 10 bases in between. Germline CDR1 reads MNHEY; CDR2 reads SMNVEV (reference sequence).

The rearrangement joins TRBV6-2 or TRBV6-3 to TRBJ2-2; a possible D gene is TRBD2 (7 bases). The CDR3 loop spans 17 amino acids. V dropped 5 bases and J dropped 1 base, with 17 bases sitting between them. Germline V CDR1 and CDR2: MNHEY, SVGEGT. DNA for the CDR3: TGTGCCAGCAGTCACTACCAGGGGAGGGGGAACACCGGGGAGCTGTTTTTT. Its protein is CASSHYQGRGNTGELFF.